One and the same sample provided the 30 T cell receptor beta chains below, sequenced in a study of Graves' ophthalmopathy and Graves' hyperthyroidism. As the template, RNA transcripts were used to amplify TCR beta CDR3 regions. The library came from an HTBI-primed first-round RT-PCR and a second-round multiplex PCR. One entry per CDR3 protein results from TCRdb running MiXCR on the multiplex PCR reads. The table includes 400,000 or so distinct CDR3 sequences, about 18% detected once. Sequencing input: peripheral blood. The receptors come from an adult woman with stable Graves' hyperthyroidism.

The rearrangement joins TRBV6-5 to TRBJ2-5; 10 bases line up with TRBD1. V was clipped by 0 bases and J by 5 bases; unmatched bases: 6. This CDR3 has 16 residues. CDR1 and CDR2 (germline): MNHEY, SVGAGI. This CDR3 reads CASSYSRTGGRETQYF. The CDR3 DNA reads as TGTGCCAGCAGTTACTCCCGGACAGGGGGAAGGGAGACCCAGTACTTC.

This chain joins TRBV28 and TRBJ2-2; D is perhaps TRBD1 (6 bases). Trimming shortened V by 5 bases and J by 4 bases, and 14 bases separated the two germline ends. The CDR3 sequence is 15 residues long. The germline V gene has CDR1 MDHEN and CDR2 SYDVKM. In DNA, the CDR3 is TGTGCCAGCAGTACCACACAGGGCCCCACCGGGGAGCTGTTTTTT. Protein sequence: CASSTTQGPTGELFF.

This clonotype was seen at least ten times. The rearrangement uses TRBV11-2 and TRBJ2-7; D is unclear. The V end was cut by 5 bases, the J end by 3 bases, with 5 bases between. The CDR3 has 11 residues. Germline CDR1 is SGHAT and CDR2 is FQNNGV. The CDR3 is CASSQYYEQYF. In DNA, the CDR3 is TGTGCCAGCAGCCAATACTACGAGCAGTACTTC.

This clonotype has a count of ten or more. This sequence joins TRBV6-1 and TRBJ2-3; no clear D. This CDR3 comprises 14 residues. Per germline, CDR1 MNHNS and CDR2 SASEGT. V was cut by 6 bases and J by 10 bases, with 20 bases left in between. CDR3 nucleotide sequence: TGTGCCAGCAGAAAGAGAACCACTGGGTACGCGCAGTATTTT. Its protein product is CASRKRTTGYAQYF.

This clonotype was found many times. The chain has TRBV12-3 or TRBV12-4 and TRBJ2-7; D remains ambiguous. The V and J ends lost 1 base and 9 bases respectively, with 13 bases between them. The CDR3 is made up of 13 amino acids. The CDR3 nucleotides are TGTGCCAGCAGTTTAGGCACGGTGGGTGGGCAGTACTTC. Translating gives CASSLGTVGGQYF.

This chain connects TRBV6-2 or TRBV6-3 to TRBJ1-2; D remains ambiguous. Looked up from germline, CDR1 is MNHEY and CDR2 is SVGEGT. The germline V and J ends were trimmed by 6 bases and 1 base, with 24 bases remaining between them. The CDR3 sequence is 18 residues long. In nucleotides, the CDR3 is TGTGCCAGCAGCGGAACCCCCTTCCGGTCCGCACTTAACTATGGCTACACCTTC. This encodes CASSGTPFRSALNYGYTF.

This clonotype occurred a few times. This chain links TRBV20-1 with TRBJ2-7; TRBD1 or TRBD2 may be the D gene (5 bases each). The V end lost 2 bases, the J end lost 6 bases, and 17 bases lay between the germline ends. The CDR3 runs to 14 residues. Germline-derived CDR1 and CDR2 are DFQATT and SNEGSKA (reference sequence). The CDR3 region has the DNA TGCAGTGCTAGACAGGGAATCTTGACTACCGAGCAGTACTTC. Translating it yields CSARQGILTTEQYF.

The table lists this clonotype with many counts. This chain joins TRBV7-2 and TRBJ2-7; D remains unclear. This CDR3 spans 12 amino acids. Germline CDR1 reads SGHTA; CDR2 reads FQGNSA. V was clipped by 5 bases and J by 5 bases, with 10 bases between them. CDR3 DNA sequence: TGTGCCAGCAGCCCAGTCGTTGACGAGCAGTACTTC. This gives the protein CASSPVVDEQYF. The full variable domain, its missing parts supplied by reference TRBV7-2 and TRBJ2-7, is GAGVSQSPSNKVTEKGKDVELRCDPISGHTALYWYRQSLGQGLEFLIYFQGNSAPDKSGLPSDRFSAERTGGSVSTLTIQRTQQEDSAVYLCASSPVVDEQYFGPGTRLTVT.

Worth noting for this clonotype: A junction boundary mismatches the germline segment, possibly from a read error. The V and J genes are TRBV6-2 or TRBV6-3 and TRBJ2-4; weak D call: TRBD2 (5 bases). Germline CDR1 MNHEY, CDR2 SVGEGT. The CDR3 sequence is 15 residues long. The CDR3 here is CASSPRGLGKNIKYF. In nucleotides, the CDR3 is TGTGCCAGCAGCCCTCGGGGATTAGGCAAAAACATTAAGTACTTC.

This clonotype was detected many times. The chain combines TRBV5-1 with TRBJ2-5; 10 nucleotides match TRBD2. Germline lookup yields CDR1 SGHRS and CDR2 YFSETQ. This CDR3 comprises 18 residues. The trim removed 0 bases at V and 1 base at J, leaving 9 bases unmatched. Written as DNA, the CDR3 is TGCGCCAGCAGCTTGGACCCCCCGGGACTAGCGTTCCAAGAGACCCAGTACTTC. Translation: CASSLDPPGLAFQETQYF.

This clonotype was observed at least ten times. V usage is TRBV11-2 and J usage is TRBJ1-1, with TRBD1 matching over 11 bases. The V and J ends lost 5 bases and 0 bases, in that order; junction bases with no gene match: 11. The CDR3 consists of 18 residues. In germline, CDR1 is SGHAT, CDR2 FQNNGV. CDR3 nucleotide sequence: TGTGCCAGCAGCCTCCCCCCGGGACAGGGGGACATGAACACTGAAGCTTTCTTT. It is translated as CASSLPPGQGDMNTEAFF. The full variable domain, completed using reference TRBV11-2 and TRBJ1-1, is EAGVAQSPRYKIIEKRQSVAFWCNPISGHATLYWYQQILGQGPKLLIQFQNNGVVDDSQLPKDRFSAERLKGVDSTLKIQPAKLEDSAVYLCASSLPPGQGDMNTEAFFGQGTRLTVV.

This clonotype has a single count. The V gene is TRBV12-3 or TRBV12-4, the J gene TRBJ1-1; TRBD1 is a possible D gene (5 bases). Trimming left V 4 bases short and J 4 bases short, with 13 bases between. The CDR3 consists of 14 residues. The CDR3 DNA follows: TGTGCCAGCAGTTACGCTTTAGGGGTCACTGAAGCTTTCTTT. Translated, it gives CASSYALGVTEAFF.

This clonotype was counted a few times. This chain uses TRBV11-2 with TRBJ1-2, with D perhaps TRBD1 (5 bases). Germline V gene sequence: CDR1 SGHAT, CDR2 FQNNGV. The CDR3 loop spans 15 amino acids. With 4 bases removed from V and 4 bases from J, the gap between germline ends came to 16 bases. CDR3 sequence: CASSSEGADLYGYTF. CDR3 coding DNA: TGTGCCAGCAGCTCAGAAGGGGCAGACCTCTATGGCTACACCTTC.

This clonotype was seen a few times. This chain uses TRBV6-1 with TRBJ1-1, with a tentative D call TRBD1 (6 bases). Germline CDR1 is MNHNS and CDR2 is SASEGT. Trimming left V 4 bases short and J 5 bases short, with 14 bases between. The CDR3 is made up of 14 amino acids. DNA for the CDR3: TGTGCCAGCAGTGCGAAACAGGGAAGGACTGAAGCTTTCTTT. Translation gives CASSAKQGRTEAFF.

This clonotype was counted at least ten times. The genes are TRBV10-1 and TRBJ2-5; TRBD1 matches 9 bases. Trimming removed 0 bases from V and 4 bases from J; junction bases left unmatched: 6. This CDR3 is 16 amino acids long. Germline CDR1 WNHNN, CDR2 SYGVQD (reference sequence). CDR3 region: CASSESGQGNRETQYF. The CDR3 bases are TGCGCCAGCAGTGAGTCGGGACAGGGTAATCGAGAGACCCAGTACTTC.

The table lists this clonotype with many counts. The CDR3 is CASSFLFRGGNEQYF. In DNA, the CDR3 is TGTGCCAGCAGTTTTTTGTTCAGGGGAGGTAACGAGCAGTACTTC. V usage is TRBV28 and J usage is TRBJ2-7; D is possibly TRBD1 or TRBD2 (6 bases each). Germline values: CDR1 MDHEN, CDR2 SYDVKM. The germline V and J ends were trimmed by 3 bases and 5 bases, with 17 bases remaining between them. The CDR3 sequence is 15 residues long.

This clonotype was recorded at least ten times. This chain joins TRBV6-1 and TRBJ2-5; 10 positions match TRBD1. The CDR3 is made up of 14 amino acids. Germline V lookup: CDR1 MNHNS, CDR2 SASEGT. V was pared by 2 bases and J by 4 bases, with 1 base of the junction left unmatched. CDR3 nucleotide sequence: TGTGCCAGCAGTGAAAGGACAGGGGGAGAGACCCAGTACTTC. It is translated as CASSERTGGETQYF.

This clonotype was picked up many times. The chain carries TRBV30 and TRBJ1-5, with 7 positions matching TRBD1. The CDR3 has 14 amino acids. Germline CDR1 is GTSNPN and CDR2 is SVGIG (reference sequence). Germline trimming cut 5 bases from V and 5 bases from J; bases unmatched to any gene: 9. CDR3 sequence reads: CAWRQAGGDQPQHF. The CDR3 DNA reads TGTGCCTGGCGGCAGGCAGGGGGGGATCAGCCCCAGCATTTT.

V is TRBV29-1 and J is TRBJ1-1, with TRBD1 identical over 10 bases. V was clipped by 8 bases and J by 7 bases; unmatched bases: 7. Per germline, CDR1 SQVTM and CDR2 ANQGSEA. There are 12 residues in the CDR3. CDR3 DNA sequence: TGCAGCACCCCAGGACAGGGGGGTGAAGCTTTCTTT. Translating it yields CSTPGQGGEAFF.

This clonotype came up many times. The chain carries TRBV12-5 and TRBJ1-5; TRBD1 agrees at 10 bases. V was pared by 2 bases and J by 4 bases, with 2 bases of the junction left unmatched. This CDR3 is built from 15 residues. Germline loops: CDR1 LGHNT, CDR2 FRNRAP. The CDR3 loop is CASGLMGQGNQPQHF. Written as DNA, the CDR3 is TGTGCTAGTGGTTTGATGGGACAGGGGAATCAGCCCCAGCATTTT.

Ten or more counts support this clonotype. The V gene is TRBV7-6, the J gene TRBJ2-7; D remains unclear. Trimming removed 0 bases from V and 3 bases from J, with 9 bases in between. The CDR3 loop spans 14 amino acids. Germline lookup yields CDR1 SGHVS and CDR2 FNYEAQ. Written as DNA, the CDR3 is TGTGCCAGCAGCTTAGCAGGGAATTTCTACGAGCAGTACTTC. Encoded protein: CASSLAGNFYEQYF.

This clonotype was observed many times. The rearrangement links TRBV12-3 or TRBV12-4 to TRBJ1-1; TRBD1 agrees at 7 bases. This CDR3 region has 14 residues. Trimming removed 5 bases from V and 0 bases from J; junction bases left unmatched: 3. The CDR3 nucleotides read TGTGCCAGCAGTCGGGACAGCATGAACACTGAAGCTTTCTTT. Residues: CASSRDSMNTEAFF.

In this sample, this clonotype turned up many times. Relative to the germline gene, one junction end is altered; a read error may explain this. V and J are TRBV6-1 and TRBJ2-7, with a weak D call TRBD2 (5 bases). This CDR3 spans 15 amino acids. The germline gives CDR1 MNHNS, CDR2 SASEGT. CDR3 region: CASSEAAWVTYEQYF. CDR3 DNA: TGTGCCAGCAGCGAAGCGGCTTGGGTCACCTACGAGCAGTACTTC.

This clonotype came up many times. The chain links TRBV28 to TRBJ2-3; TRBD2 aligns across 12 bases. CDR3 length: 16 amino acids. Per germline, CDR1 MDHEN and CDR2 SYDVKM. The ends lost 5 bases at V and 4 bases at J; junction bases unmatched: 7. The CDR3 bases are TGTGCCAGCAGTGACGCGCGACTAGCGGGAGCAGATACGCAGTATTTT. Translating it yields CASSDARLAGADTQYF.

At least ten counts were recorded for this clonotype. CDR3 nucleotide sequence: TGTGCCAGTAGTATGGGACGCGCGCCCGAAGCTTTCTTT. Translated: CASSMGRAPEAFF. This rearrangement joins TRBV19 to TRBJ1-1; D is possibly TRBD1 (5 bases). The CDR3 extends over 13 amino acids. Trimming pared 3 bases from V and 8 bases from J, leaving 13 bases between. CDR1 is LNHDA, CDR2 SQIVND, per germline (reference sequence).

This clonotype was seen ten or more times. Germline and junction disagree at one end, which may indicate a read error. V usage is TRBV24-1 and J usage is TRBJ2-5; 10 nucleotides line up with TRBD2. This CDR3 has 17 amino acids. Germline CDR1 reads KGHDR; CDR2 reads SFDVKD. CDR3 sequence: CAISDFGLAGAFGTQYF. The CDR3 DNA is TGTGCCATCAGTGATTTTGGTCTAGCGGGAGCGTTCGGGACCCAGTACTTC.

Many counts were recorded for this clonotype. The CDR3 coding sequence is TGTGCCAGCAGCGCCGAGGAGCGGATTGCTGAGGAGACCCAGTACTTC. This gives the protein CASSAEERIAEETQYF. The chain combines TRBV9 with TRBJ2-5, with D possibly TRBD2 on 5 matching bases. The CDR3 length is 16 residues. Trimming removed 3 bases from V and 5 bases from J, with 20 bases in between. Germline V gives CDR1 SGDLS, CDR2 YYNGEE.

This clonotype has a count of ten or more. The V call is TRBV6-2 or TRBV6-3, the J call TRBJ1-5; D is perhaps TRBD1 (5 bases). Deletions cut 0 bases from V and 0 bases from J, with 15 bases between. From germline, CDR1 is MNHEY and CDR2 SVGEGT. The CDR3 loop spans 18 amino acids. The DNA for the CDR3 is TGTGCCAGCAGTTACTCGGGGCGACTGCAATATAGCAATCAGCCCCAGCATTTT. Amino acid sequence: CASSYSGRLQYSNQPQHF.

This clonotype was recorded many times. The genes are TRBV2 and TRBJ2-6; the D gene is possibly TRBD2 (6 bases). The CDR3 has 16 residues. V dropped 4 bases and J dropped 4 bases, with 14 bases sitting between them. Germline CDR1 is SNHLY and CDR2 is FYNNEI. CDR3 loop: CASSVFRGSGANVLTF. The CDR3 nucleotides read TGTGCCAGCAGTGTGTTTCGGGGGTCAGGGGCCAACGTCCTGACTTTC. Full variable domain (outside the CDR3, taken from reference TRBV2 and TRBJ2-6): EPEVTQTPSHQVTQMGQEVILRCVPISNHLYFYWYRQILGQKVEFLVSFYNNEISEKSEIFDDQFSVERPDGSNFTLKIRSTKLEDSAMYFCASSVFRGSGANVLTFGAGSRLTVL.

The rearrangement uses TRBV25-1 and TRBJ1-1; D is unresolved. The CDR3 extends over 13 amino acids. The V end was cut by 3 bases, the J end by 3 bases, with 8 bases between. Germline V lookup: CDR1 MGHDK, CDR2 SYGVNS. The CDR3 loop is CASSDRRDTEAFF. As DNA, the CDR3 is TGTGCCAGCAGTGACCGGAGGGACACTGAAGCTTTCTTT.